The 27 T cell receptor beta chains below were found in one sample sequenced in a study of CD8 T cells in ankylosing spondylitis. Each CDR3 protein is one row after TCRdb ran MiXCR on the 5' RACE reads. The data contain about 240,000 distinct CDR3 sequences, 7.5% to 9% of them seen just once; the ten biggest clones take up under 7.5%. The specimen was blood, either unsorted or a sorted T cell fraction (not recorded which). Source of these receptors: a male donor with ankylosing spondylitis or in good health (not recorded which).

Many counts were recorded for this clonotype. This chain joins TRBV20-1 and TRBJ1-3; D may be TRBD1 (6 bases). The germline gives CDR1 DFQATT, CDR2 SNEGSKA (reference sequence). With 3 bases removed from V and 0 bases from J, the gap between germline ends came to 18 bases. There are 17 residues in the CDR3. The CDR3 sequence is CSASSPLRDTSGNTIYF. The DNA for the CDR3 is TGCAGTGCTAGCAGCCCCCTCCGGGACACCTCTGGAAACACCATATATTTT.

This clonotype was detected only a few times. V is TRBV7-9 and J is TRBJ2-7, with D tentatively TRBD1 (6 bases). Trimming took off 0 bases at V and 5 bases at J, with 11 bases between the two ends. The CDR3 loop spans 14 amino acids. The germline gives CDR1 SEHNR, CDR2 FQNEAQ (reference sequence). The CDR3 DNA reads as TGTGCCAGCAGCTTAGCGGGACACCTAGACGAGCAGTACTTC. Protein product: CASSLAGHLDEQYF.

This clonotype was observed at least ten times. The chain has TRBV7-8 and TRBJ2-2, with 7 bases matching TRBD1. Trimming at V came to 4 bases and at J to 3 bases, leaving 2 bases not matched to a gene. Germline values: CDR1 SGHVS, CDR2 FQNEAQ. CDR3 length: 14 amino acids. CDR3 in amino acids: CASSSTGYTGELFF. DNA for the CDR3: TGTGCCAGCAGCTCGACAGGGTACACCGGGGAGCTGTTTTTT.

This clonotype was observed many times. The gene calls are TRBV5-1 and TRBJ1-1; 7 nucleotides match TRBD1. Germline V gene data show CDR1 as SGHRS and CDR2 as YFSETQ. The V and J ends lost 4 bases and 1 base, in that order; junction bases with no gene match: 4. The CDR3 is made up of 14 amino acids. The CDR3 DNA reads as TGCGCCAGCAGCGCGGGACAGTCGAACACTGAAGCTTTCTTT. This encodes CASSAGQSNTEAFF.

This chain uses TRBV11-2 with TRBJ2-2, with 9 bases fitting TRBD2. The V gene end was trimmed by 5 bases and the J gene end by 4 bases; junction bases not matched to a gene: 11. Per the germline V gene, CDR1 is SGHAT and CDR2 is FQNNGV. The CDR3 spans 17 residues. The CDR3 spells CASSPIAGEAVTGELFF. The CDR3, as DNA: TGTGCCAGCAGCCCAATAGCGGGAGAGGCGGTCACCGGGGAGCTGTTTTTT.

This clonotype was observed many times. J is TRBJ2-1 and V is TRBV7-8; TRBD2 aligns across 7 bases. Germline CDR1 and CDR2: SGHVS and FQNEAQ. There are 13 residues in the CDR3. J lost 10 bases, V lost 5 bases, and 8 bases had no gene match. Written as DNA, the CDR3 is TGTGCCAGCAGCCGGCGGGAGACAGTAGAGCAGTTCTTC. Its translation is CASSRRETVEQFF. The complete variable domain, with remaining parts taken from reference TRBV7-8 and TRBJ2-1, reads GAGVSQSPRYKVAKRGQDVALRCDPISGHVSLFWYQQALGQGPEFLTYFQNEAQLDKSGLPSDRFFAERPEGSVSTLKIQRTQQEDSAVYLCASSRRETVEQFFGPGTRLTVL.

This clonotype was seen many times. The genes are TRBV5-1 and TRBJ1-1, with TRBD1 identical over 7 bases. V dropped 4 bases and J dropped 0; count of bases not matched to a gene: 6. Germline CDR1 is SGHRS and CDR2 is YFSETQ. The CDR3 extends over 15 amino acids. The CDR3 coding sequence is TGCGCCAGCAGCGGGACGGGACAGATGAACACTGAAGCTTTCTTT. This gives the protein CASSGTGQMNTEAFF.

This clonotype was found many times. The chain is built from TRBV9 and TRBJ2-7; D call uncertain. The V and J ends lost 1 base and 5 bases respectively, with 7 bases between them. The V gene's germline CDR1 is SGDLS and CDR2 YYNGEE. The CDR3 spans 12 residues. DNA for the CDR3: TGTGCCAGCAGCGTACTGGAACACGAGCAGTACTTC. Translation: CASSVLEHEQYF.

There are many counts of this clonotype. CDR3: CASSGWGEGYGYTF. The CDR3 DNA reads as TGTGCCAGCAGCGGATGGGGCGAAGGCTATGGCTACACCTTC. V is TRBV7-9 and J is TRBJ1-2; possible D gene TRBD1, 5 bases. The CDR3 totals 14 residues. Germline V lookup: CDR1 SEHNR, CDR2 FQNEAQ (reference sequence). V was clipped by 5 bases and J by 4 bases, with 14 bases between them.

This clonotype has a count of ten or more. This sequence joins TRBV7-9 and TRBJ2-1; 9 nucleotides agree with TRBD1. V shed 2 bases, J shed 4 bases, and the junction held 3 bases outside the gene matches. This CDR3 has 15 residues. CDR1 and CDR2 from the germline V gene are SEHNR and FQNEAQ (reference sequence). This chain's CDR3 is CASSLNRGLYNEQFF. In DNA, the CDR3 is TGTGCCAGCAGCTTAAACAGGGGGCTGTACAATGAGCAGTTCTTC.

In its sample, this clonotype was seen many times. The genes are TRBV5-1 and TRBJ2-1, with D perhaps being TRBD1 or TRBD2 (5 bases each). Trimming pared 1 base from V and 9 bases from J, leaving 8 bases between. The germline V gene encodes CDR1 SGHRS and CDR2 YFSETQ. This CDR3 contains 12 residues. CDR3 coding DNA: TGCGCCAGCAGCTTGAGAGGGGCTGAGCAGTTCTTC. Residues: CASSLRGAEQFF.

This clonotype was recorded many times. DNA for the CDR3: TGTGCCAGCAGCTTGGACTCTAAGGCCTACAATGAGCAGTTCTTC. Its translation is CASSLDSKAYNEQFF. The chain has TRBV27 and TRBJ2-1, with D possibly being TRBD2 (5 bases). The CDR3 is 15 residues long. Germline CDR1 MNHEY, CDR2 SMNVEV (reference sequence). V was trimmed by 6 bases and J by 2 bases, leaving 14 bases between them.

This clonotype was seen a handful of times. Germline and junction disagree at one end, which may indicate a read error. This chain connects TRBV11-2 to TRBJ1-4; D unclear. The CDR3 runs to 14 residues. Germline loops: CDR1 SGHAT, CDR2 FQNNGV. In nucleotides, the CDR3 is TGTGCCAGCAGCCCCCTGGATCTTAATCAAAAACTGTTTTTT. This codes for CASSPLDLNQKLFF.

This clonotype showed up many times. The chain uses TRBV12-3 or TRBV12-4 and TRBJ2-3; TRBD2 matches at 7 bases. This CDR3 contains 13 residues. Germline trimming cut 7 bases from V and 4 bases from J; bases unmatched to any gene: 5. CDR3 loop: CASKRDVADTQYF. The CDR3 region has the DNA TGTGCCAGCAAGCGGGACGTCGCAGATACGCAGTATTTT.

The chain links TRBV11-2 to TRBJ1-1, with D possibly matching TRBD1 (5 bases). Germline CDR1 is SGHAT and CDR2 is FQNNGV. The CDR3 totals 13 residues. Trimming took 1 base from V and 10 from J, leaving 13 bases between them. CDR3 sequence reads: CASSLGPGSGAFF. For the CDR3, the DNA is TGTGCCAGCAGCTTAGGTCCAGGGAGCGGAGCTTTCTTT.

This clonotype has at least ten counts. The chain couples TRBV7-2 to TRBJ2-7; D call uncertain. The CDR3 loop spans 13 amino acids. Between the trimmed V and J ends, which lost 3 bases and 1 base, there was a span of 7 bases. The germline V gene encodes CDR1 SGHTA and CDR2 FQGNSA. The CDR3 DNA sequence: TGTGCCAGCAGCTTTTCTCTATCCTACGAGCAGTACTTC. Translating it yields CASSFSLSYEQYF.

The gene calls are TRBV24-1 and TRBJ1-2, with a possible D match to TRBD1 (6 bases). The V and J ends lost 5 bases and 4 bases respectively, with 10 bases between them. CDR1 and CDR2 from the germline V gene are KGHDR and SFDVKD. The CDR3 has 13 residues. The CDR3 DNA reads TGTGCCACCAGTGTTGGACAGTCCTATGGCTACACCTTC. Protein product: CATSVGQSYGYTF.

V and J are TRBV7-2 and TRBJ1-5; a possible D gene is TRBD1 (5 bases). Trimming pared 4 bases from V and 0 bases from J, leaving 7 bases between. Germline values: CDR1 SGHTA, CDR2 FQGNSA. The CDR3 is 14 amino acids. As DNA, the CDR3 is TGTGCCAGCAGCTCGACAGTTAGCAATCAGCCCCAGCATTTT. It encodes CASSSTVSNQPQHF.

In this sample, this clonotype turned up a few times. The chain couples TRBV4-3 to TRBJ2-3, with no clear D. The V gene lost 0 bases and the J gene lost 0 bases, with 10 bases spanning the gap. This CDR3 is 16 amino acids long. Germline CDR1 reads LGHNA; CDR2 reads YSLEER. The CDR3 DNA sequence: TGCGCCAGCAGCCAAGATCGAGGATCTAGCACAGATACGCAGTATTTT. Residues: CASSQDRGSSTDTQYF.

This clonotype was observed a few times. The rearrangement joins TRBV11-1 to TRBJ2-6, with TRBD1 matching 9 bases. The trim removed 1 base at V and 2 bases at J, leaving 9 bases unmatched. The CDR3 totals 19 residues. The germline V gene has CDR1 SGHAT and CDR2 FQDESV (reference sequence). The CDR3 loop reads CASSLEPGQGSTGANVLTF. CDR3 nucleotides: TGTGCCAGCAGCTTAGAGCCGGGACAGGGTTCTACTGGGGCCAACGTCCTGACTTTC. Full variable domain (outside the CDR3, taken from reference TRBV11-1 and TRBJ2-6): EAEVAQSPRYKITEKSQAVAFWCDPISGHATLYWYRQILGQGPELLVQFQDESVVDDSQLPKDRFSAERLKGVDSTLKIQPAELGDSAMYLCASSLEPGQGSTGANVLTFGAGSRLTVL.

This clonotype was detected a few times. The CDR3 region is CASSLIPVNEQFF. CDR3 nucleotides: TGTGCCAGCAGCTTAATCCCCGTTAATGAGCAGTTCTTC. This chain links TRBV5-4 with TRBJ2-1; no firm D call. Germline V CDR1 and CDR2: SGHNT, YYREEE (reference sequence). V lost 2 bases and J 7 bases, leaving 10 bases between the germline ends. The CDR3 loop spans 13 amino acids.

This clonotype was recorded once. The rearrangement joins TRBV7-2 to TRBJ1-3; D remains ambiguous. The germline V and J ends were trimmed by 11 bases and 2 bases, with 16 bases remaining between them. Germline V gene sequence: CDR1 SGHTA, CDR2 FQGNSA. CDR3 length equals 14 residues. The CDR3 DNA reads TGTGCCGTCTCCCGGGGAGGGCCTGGAAACACCATATATTTT. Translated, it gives CAVSRGGPGNTIYF.

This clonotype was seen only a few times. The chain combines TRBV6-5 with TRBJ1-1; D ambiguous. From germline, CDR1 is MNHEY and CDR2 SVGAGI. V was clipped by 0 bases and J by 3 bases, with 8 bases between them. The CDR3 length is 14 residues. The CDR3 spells CASSYSSKDTEAFF. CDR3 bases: TGTGCCAGCAGTTACTCCAGTAAGGACACTGAAGCTTTCTTT.

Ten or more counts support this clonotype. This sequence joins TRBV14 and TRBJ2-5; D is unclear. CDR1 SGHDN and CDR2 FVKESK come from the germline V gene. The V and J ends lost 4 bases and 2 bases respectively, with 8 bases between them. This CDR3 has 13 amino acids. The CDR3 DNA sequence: TGTGCCAGCAGCCGACTGGAACAAGAGACCCAGTACTTC. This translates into CASSRLEQETQYF. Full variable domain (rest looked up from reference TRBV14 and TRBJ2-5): EAGVTQFPSHSVIEKGQTVTLRCDPISGHDNLYWYRRVMGKEIKFLLHFVKESKQDESGMPNNRFLAERTGGTYSTLKVQPAELEDSGVYFCASSRLEQETQYFGPGTRLLVL.

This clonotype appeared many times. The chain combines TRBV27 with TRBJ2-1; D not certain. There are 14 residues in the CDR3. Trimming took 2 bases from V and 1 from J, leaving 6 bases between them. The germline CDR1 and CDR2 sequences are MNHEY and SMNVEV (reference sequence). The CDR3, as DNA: TGTGCCAGCAGTTTACACGGGTCCTACAATGAGCAGTTCTTC. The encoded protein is CASSLHGSYNEQFF.

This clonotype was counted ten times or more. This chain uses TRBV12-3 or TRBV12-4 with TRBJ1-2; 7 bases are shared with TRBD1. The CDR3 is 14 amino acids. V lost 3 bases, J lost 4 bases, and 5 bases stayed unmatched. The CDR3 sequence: CASSFTGAPYGYTF. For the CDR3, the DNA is TGTGCCAGCAGTTTCACAGGGGCCCCCTATGGCTACACCTTC.

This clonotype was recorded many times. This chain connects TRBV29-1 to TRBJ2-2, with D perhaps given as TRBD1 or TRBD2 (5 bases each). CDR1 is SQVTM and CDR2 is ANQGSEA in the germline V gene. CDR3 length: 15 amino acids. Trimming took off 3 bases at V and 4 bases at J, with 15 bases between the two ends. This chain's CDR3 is CSVDGAASGTGELFF. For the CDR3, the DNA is TGCAGCGTTGACGGGGCGGCCTCGGGCACCGGGGAGCTGTTTTTT.